This T cell receptor (beta chain) originates from a study of blood T cell repertoires in COVID-19. Across the study: COVID-19 samples from acute and convalescent phases originated in the United States, Italy and Spain. Nucleic acid was either cDNA or gDNA, and it came from T cells, B-cell-depleted T cells, or PBMCs.

CDR1 and CDR2 from the germline V gene are PRHDT and FYEKMQ (reference sequence). Trimming removed 4 bases from V and 0 bases from J; junction bases left unmatched: 11. This CDR3 has 18 amino acids. As handled by the study authors: Quantification of nucleated cells was approximated via reference gene primer amplification. Assay used: immunoSEQ multiplex PCR; TCRdb lists only in-frame clones, some missing. That table supplies the V and J calls and clone size; D and trimming were determined from the DNA. The sample has some 120,000 clones; 70% to 85% are singletons. Material for sequencing was peripheral blood. The origin of this receptor is a woman between 55 and 75 years old with acute or convalescent COVID-19. The V and J genes are TRBV13 and TRBJ2-1, with 8 nucleotides matching TRBD1. CDR3 protein: CASSYSQGQDVSYNEQFF. CDR3 coding DNA: TGTGCCAGCAGCTACTCCCAGGGACAGGACGTCTCCTACAATGAGCAGTTCTTC.